The subject of this entry is one TCR beta chain. What it binds is unknown. The data were obtained in a study of T cell responses to AZD1222 COVID-19 vaccine. Study observations and caveats: Along spike, vaccine-associated CD4 TCRs were found throughout, with dominance at 160-218 and 743-854.

Trimming cost V 2 bases and J 4 bases, with 9 bases left between them. The CDR3 sequence is 13 residues long. The germline V gene has CDR1 SGHKS and CDR2 YYEKEE (reference sequence). Libraries were prepared by immunoSEQ multiplex PCR; TCRdb keeps only in-frame clonotypes and omits some of them. The sample has over 110,000 clones; around 93% are singletons. The origin of this receptor is an adult in good health. Sequences were derived from peripheral blood, sampled on day 0 of AZD1222 vaccination. This chain joins TRBV5-5 and TRBJ1-2, with TRBD1 as a possible D gene (5 bases). The CDR3 DNA sequence: TGTGCCAGCAGCTTCCGTGACAGCTATGGCTACACCTTC. This sequence encodes CASSFRDSYGYTF.